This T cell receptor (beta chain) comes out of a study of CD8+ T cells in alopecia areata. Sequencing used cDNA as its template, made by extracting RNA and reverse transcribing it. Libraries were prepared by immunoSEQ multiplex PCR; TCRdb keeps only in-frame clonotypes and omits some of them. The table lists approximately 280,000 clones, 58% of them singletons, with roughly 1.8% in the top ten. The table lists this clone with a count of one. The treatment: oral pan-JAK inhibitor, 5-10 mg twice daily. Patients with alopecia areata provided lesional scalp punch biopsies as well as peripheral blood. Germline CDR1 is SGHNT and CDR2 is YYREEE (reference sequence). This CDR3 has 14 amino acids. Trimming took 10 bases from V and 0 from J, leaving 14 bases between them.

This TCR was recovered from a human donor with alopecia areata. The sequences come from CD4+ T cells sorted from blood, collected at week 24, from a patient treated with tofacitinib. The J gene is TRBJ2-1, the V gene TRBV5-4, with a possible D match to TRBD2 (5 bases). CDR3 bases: TGTGCCGGGAGTACAGTGAGCTCCTACAATGAGCAGTTCTTC. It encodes CAGSTVSSYNEQFF.